The next 4 T cell receptor beta chains were all read from a single sample in a study of beta chain features in type 1 diabetes. Points from the study as a whole: Patients with Type 1 diabetes showed moderately but significantly shorter TCRB CDR3s in all four CD4+ subsets.

The antigens these receptors bind are not known. Every isolated RNA sample was fully reverse transcribed, so sequencing captured expressed TCRB transcripts. Generated by immunoSEQ multiplex PCR, the TCRdb table keeps only in-frame clones and is missing some. The sample yields roughly 300,000 clones, approximately 15% seen once. Sample: naive CD4+ T cells from blood. The source of these receptors is a young man with type 1 diabetes.

The V call is TRBV19, the J call TRBJ2-5; 12 bases line up with TRBD1. Unmatched junction bases numbered 6, after V lost 9 bases and J lost 4 bases. The CDR3 totals 14 residues. CDR1 and CDR2 from the germline V gene are LNHDA and SQIVND (reference sequence). CDR3 region: CASRDRGRVETQYF. In DNA, the CDR3 is TGTGCCAGCAGGGACAGGGGGCGGGTAGAGACCCAGTACTTC.

The V call is TRBV29-1, the J call TRBJ2-1; 11 bases align to TRBD2. The CDR3 has 14 residues. Germline V gene lookup returns CDR1 SQVTM and CDR2 ANQGSEA. V lost 8 bases to trimming and J lost 8 bases; unmatched junction nucleotides: 11. CDR3 nucleotide sequence: TGCAGCTTTATTACTAGCGGGAGTGGCTATGAGCAGTTCTTC. Amino acids: CSFITSGSGYEQFF.

This clone was observed a handful of times. The V call is TRBV13, the J call TRBJ2-5, with D maybe TRBD2 (6 bases). Germline loops: CDR1 PRHDT, CDR2 FYEKMQ (reference sequence). The V gene lost 5 bases and the J gene lost 5 bases, with 12 bases spanning the gap. The CDR3 covers 13 residues. CDR3 nucleotides: TGTGCCAGCAGCCGTAGCGCGGGGGAGACCCAGTACTTC. Its translation: CASSRSAGETQYF.

This chain uses TRBV5-1 with TRBJ2-7, with D tentatively TRBD1 (5 bases). Trimming took off 0 bases at V and 5 bases at J, with 15 bases between the two ends. The CDR3 length is 15 residues. Per germline, CDR1 SGHRS and CDR2 YFSETQ. The DNA of the CDR3 is TGCGCCAGCAGCTTGGCGAACCGTCAGGGTGACGAGCAGTACTTC. Protein product: CASSLANRQGDEQYF.